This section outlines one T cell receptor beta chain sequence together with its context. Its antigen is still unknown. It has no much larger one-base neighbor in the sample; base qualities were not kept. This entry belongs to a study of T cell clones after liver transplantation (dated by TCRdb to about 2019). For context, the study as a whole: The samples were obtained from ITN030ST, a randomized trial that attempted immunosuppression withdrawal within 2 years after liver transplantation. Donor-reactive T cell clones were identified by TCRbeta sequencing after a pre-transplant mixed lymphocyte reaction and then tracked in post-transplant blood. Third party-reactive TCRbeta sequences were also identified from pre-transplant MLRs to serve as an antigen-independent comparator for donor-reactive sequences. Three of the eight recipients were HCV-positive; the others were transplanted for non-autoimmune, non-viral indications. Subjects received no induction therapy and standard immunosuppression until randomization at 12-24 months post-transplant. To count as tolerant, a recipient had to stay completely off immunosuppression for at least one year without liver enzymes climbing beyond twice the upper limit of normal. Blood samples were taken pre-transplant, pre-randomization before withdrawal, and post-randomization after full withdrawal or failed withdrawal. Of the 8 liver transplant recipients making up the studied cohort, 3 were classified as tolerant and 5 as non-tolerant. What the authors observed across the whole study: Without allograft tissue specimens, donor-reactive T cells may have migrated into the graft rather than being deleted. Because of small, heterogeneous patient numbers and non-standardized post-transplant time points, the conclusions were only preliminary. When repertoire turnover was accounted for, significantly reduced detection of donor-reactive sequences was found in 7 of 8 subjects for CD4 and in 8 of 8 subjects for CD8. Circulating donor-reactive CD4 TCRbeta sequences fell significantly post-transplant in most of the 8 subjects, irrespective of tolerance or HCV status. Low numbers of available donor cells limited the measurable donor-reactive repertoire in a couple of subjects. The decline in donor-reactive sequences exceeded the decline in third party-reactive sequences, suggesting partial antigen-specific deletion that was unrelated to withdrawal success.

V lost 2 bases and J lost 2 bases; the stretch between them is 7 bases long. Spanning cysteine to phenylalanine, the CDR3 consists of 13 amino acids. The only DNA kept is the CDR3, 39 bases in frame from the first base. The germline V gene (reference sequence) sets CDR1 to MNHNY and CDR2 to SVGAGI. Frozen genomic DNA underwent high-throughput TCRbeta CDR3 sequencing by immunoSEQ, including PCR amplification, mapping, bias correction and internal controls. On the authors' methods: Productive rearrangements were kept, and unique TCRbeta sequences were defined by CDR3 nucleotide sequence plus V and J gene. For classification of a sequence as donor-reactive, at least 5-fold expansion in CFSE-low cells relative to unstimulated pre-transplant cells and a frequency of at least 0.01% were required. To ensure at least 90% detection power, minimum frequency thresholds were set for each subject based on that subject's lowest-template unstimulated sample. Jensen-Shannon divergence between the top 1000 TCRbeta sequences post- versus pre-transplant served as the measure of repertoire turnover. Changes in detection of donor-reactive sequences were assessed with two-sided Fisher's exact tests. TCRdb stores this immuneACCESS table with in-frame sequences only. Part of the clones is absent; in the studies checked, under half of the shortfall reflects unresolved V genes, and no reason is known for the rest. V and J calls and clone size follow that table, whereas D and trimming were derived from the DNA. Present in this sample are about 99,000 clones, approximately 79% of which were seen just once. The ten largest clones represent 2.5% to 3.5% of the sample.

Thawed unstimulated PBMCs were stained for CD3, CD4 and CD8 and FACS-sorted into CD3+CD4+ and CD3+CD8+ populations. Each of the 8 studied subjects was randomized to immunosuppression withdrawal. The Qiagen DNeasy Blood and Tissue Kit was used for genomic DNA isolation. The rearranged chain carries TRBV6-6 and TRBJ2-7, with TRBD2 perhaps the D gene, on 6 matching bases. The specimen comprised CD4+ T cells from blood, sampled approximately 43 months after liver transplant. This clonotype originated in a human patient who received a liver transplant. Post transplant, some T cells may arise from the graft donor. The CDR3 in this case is CASSYGGTYEQYF. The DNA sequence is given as TGTGCCAGCAGTTACGGCGGGACCTACGAGCAGTACTTC.